This record covers a single T cell receptor (beta chain). Data came from immunoSEQ multiplex PCR; TCRdb stores just in-frame clones and leaves some out. The sample lists 70,000 to 95,000 clones, around 89% occurring once. The germline V gene has CDR1 MNHEY and CDR2 SVGAGI. Trimming cost V 3 bases and J 3 bases, with 9 bases left between them. The length of the CDR3 is 14 residues. The data originate from a study of T cells after somatic rescue of genetic block. The chain recombines TRBV6-5 with TRBJ1-5; unclear D gene. The sample was peripheral blood mononuclear cells (PBMCs). The sequence was collected from a woman younger than 35. CDR3 bases: TGTGCCAGCAGTTATTTAGGAGTCAATCAGCCCCAGCATTTT. This encodes CASSYLGVNQPQHF.